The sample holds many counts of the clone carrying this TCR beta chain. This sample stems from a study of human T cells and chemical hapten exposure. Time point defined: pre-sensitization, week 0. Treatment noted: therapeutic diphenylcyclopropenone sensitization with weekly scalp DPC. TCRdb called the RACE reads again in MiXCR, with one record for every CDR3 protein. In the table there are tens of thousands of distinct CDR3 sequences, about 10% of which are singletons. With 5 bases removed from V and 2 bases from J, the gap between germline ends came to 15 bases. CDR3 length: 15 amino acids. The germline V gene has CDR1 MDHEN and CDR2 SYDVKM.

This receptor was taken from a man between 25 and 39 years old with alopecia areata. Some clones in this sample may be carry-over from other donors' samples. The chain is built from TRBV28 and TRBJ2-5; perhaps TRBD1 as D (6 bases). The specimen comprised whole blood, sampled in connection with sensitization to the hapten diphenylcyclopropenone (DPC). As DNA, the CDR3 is TGTGCCAGCAGTCCATCAGGACAGATACAAGAGACCCAGTACTTC. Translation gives CASSPSGQIQETQYF. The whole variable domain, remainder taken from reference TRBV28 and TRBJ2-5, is DVKVTQSSRYLVKRTGEKVFLECVQDMDHENMFWYRQDPGLGLRLIYFSYDVKMKEKGDIPEGYSVSREKKERFSLILESASTNQTSMYLCASSPSGQIQETQYFGPGTRLLVL.